This entry concerns a single T cell receptor (beta chain). In germline, CDR1 is LGHNA, CDR2 YNFKEQ. There are 15 residues in the CDR3. The V and J ends lost 4 bases and 1 base respectively, with 13 bases between them. The data are from a study of blood T cell repertoires in COVID-19. At the level of the study: Researchers got acute and convalescent COVID-19 samples from the United States, Italy and Spain.

Profiling relied on immunoSEQ multiplex PCR, and the TCRdb table lists in-frame clones only, not all of them. The sample has about 310,000 clones; around nine tenths are singletons. This chain joins TRBV4-2 and TRBJ1-1; D not resolved. This TCR derives from a young woman who had recovered from COVID-19. The specimen sequenced was PBMCs or T cells enriched from blood (not recorded which). The chain's CDR3 is CASSPHRVENTEAFF. The DNA for the CDR3 is TGTGCCAGCAGCCCCCATCGGGTCGAGAACACTGAAGCTTTCTTT.